The rows below give T cell receptor beta chains drawn from one sample of a study of T cell changes during pregnancy in multiple sclerosis. The table came from immunoSEQ multiplex PCR; TCRdb's copy has only in-frame clones and leaves some out. The sample contains around 67,000 clones, roughly 90% of which appear only once. This material consisted of peripheral blood, taken after pregnancy. The receptors originated from a female donor in good health, enrolled as a control in a pregnancy study. Each CDR3 is given with its conserved first and last residue. The order of the fields is J gene, clone size, V gene, D gene, CDR3 protein, CDR3 DNA. The D gene is left open where the match is weak. The size of a clone is reported for some rows only, either as once, few or many, or as a class for expanded clones.

j_gene: TRBJ1-1; abundance: once; v_gene: TRBV5-1; d_gene: TRBD1; CDR3aa: CASSLGAGGNTEAFF; CDR3nt: TGCGCCAGCAGCTTGGGGGCAGGGGGGAACACTGAAGCTTTCTTT
j_gene: TRBJ1-1; abundance: NA; v_gene: TRBV6-1; d_gene: NA; CDR3aa: CASSEGYRSMNTEAFF; CDR3nt: TGTGCCAGCAGTGAAGGGTACCGGAGCATGAACACTGAAGCTTTCTTT
j_gene: TRBJ2-2; abundance: NA; v_gene: TRBV6-4; d_gene: NA; CDR3aa: CASSARDTGELFF; CDR3nt: TGTGCCAGCAGTGCCAGGGACACCGGGGAGCTGTTTTTT
j_gene: TRBJ1-2; abundance: NA; v_gene: TRBV11-2; d_gene: NA; CDR3aa: CASPGDGGAFRGYTF; CDR3nt: TGTGCCAGCCCAGGGGATGGGGGGGCCTTTCGTGGCTACACCTTC
j_gene: TRBJ2-7; abundance: NA; v_gene: TRBV21-1; d_gene: NA; CDR3aa: CASSKASSGIGYEQYF; CDR3nt: TGTGCCAGCAGCAAAGCGAGTAGCGGGATTGGGTACGAGCAGTACTTC
j_gene: TRBJ1-4; abundance: NA; v_gene: TRBV5-1; d_gene: TRBD1; CDR3aa: CASSLQGVSTNEKLFF; CDR3nt: TGCGCCAGCAGCTTGCAGGGGGTGTCAACTAATGAAAAACTGTTTTTT
j_gene: TRBJ2-7; abundance: NA; v_gene: TRBV10-2; d_gene: NA; CDR3aa: CASTQGGYEQYF; CDR3nt: TGCGCCAGCACTCAAGGGGGCTACGAGCAGTACTTC
j_gene: TRBJ2-7; abundance: NA; v_gene: TRBV10-3; d_gene: TRBD2; CDR3aa: CAISDLGGKTYEQYF; CDR3nt: TGTGCCATCAGTGACCTCGGGGGGAAGACCTACGAGCAGTACTTC
j_gene: TRBJ2-2; abundance: NA; v_gene: TRBV11-3; d_gene: NA; CDR3aa: CASSSGGLTNTGELFF; CDR3nt: TGTGCCAGCAGCTCTGGGGGCCTTACTAACACCGGGGAGCTGTTTTTT
j_gene: TRBJ2-7; abundance: once; v_gene: TRBV28; d_gene: NA; CDR3aa: CASSTGTYEQYF; CDR3nt: TGTGCCAGCAGCACAGGGACCTACGAGCAGTACTTC
j_gene: TRBJ1-2; abundance: NA; v_gene: TRBV4-1; d_gene: NA; CDR3aa: CASSQDPVRGYGYTF; CDR3nt: TGCGCCAGCAGCCAAGACCCCGTGAGAGGGTATGGCTACACCTTC
j_gene: TRBJ1-1; abundance: NA; v_gene: TRBV14; d_gene: NA; CDR3aa: CASSQRRGNNLMNTEAFF; CDR3nt: TGTGCCAGCAGCCAAAGAAGAGGAAACAACCTCATGAACACTGAAGCTTTCTTT
j_gene: TRBJ1-3; abundance: NA; v_gene: TRBV10-2; d_gene: NA; CDR3aa: CASSEITPPNTIYF; CDR3nt: TGCGCCAGCAGTGAGATCACTCCCCCCAACACCATATATTTT
j_gene: TRBJ2-7; abundance: NA; v_gene: TRBV7-9; d_gene: TRBD2; CDR3aa: CASSVSGSFDEQYF; CDR3nt: TGTGCCAGCAGCGTTAGCGGGAGCTTTGACGAGCAGTACTTC
j_gene: TRBJ2-3; abundance: NA; v_gene: TRBV30; d_gene: NA; CDR3aa: CALRGTYSTDTQYF; CDR3nt: TGTGCCCTCAGAGGTACGTACAGCACAGATACGCAGTATTTT
j_gene: TRBJ1-1; abundance: NA; v_gene: TRBV4-3; d_gene: NA; CDR3aa: CASSQNWGGSAFF; CDR3nt: TGCGCCAGCAGCCAGAACTGGGGGGGATCGGCTTTCTTT
j_gene: TRBJ2-3; abundance: NA; v_gene: TRBV10-3; d_gene: NA; CDR3aa: CAIRGGGYTDTQYF; CDR3nt: TGTGCCATCAGGGGTGGGGGCTACACAGATACGCAGTATTTT
j_gene: TRBJ2-6; abundance: NA; v_gene: TRBV5-5; d_gene: TRBD1; CDR3aa: CASSAGQGTGANVLTF; CDR3nt: TGTGCCAGCAGCGCCGGACAGGGGACTGGGGCCAACGTCCTGACTTTC
j_gene: TRBJ1-2; abundance: few; v_gene: TRBV6-5; d_gene: TRBD1; CDR3aa: CASSTDRGGGYTF; CDR3nt: TGTGCCAGCAGTACCGACAGGGGTGGGGGCTACACCTTC
j_gene: TRBJ2-1; abundance: once; v_gene: TRBV6-4; d_gene: TRBD2; CDR3aa: CASSISGGASNEQFF; CDR3nt: TGTGCCAGCAGTATTAGCGGGGGGGCCTCGAATGAGCAGTTCTTC
j_gene: TRBJ1-3; abundance: NA; v_gene: TRBV10-2; d_gene: NA; CDR3aa: CASSDGGLSGNTIYF; CDR3nt: TGCGCCAGCAGTGATGGCGGCCTCTCTGGAAACACCATATATTTT
j_gene: TRBJ2-6; abundance: NA; v_gene: TRBV2; d_gene: TRBD2; CDR3aa: CASSQAGASGANVLTF; CDR3nt: TGTGCCAGCTCACAAGCGGGGGCCTCTGGGGCCAACGTCCTGACTTTC
j_gene: TRBJ2-6; abundance: once; v_gene: TRBV19; d_gene: NA; CDR3aa: CASSPLGANVLTF; CDR3nt: TGTGCCAGTAGCCCTCTAGGGGCCAACGTCCTGACTTTC
j_gene: TRBJ2-5; abundance: NA; v_gene: TRBV29-1; d_gene: NA; CDR3aa: CSVRRSASNYETQYF; CDR3nt: TGCAGCGTCCGGAGAAGTGCTAGCAATTACGAGACCCAGTACTTC
j_gene: TRBJ2-4; abundance: NA; v_gene: TRBV6-5; d_gene: TRBD1; CDR3aa: CASSYSTGGSKNIQYF; CDR3nt: TGTGCCAGCAGTTACTCGACAGGGGGCTCCAAAAACATTCAGTACTTC
j_gene: TRBJ1-1; abundance: NA; v_gene: TRBV19; d_gene: TRBD1; CDR3aa: CASSPLPGQGRLMNTEAFF; CDR3nt: TGTGCCAGTAGCCCTCTCCCGGGACAGGGAAGGCTGATGAACACTGAAGCTTTCTTT
j_gene: TRBJ2-2; abundance: NA; v_gene: TRBV6-4; d_gene: TRBD2; CDR3aa: CASKGTSGTGELFF; CDR3nt: TGTGCCAGCAAAGGGACTAGCGGGACCGGGGAGCTGTTTTTT
j_gene: TRBJ2-1; abundance: NA; v_gene: TRBV7-9; d_gene: NA; CDR3aa: CASSSYQWAGSYNEQFF; CDR3nt: TGTGCCAGCAGCTCCTACCAATGGGCGGGCTCCTACAATGAGCAGTTCTTC
j_gene: TRBJ2-7; abundance: NA; v_gene: TRBV10-2; d_gene: NA; CDR3aa: CASSEGRGTYEQYF; CDR3nt: TGCGCCAGCAGTGAAGGCAGGGGCACCTACGAGCAGTACTTC
j_gene: TRBJ2-2; abundance: once; v_gene: TRBV5-1; d_gene: TRBD2; CDR3aa: CASSLAPSGNTGELFF; CDR3nt: TGCGCCAGCAGCTTGGCCCCTAGCGGGAACACCGGGGAGCTGTTTTTT
j_gene: TRBJ2-1; abundance: once; v_gene: TRBV6-5; d_gene: TRBD1; CDR3aa: CASSYIRGHNEQFF; CDR3nt: TGTGCCAGCAGTTATATCAGGGGGCACAATGAGCAGTTCTTC
j_gene: TRBJ2-7; abundance: NA; v_gene: TRBV5-6; d_gene: NA; CDR3aa: CASSSLREQYF; CDR3nt: TGTGCCAGCAGCTCACTACGAGAGCAGTACTTC
j_gene: TRBJ1-1; abundance: NA; v_gene: TRBV30; d_gene: NA; CDR3aa: CAWSVAVPMNTEAFF; CDR3nt: TGTGCCTGGAGTGTGGCGGTTCCTATGAACACTGAAGCTTTCTTT
j_gene: TRBJ1-3; abundance: NA; v_gene: TRBV7-2; d_gene: TRBD1; CDR3aa: CASSGRGLGGNTIYF; CDR3nt: TGTGCCAGCAGCGGCAGGGGGCTAGGAGGAAACACCATATATTTT
j_gene: TRBJ2-3; abundance: NA; v_gene: TRBV6-4; d_gene: NA; CDR3aa: CASSDWTEISTDTQYF; CDR3nt: TGTGCCAGCAGTGATTGGACAGAGATTAGCACAGATACGCAGTATTTT
j_gene: TRBJ1-3; abundance: once; v_gene: TRBV6-6; d_gene: NA; CDR3aa: CASSYEPFSGNTIYF; CDR3nt: TGTGCCAGCAGTTACGAGCCATTTTCTGGAAACACCATATATTTT
j_gene: TRBJ1-1; abundance: NA; v_gene: TRBV6-6; d_gene: NA; CDR3aa: CATNPGGAEAFF; CDR3nt: TGTGCCACCAACCCCGGGGGAGCTGAAGCTTTCTTT
j_gene: TRBJ1-1; abundance: few; v_gene: TRBV6-1; d_gene: NA; CDR3aa: CASSTLPLNTEAFF; CDR3nt: TGTGCCAGCAGTACATTACCCCTGAACACTGAAGCTTTCTTT
j_gene: TRBJ1-1; abundance: NA; v_gene: TRBV12-5; d_gene: NA; CDR3aa: CASGLVVGGTEAFF; CDR3nt: TGTGCTAGTGGTTTGGTAGTGGGGGGCACTGAAGCTTTCTTT
j_gene: TRBJ2-7; abundance: NA; v_gene: TRBV9; d_gene: NA; CDR3aa: CASSSGREDYEQYF; CDR3nt: TGTGCCAGCAGCTCGGGGAGAGAAGACTACGAGCAGTACTTC
j_gene: TRBJ2-7; abundance: NA; v_gene: TRBV2; d_gene: NA; CDR3aa: CASSGPGYEQYF; CDR3nt: TGTGCCAGCAGTGGACCGGGCTACGAGCAGTACTTC
j_gene: TRBJ2-1; abundance: NA; v_gene: TRBV19; d_gene: NA; CDR3aa: CASRRGTPLEQFF; CDR3nt: TGTGCCAGTAGGAGGGGGACGCCCCTAGAGCAGTTCTTC
j_gene: TRBJ2-1; abundance: NA; v_gene: TRBV5-6; d_gene: NA; CDR3aa: CASSFQGEQFF; CDR3nt: TGTGCCAGCAGCTTCCAGGGTGAGCAGTTCTTC
j_gene: TRBJ2-6; abundance: NA; v_gene: TRBV6-5; d_gene: NA; CDR3aa: CASSAGASGANVLTF; CDR3nt: TGTGCCAGCTCGGCAGGGGCTTCTGGGGCCAACGTCCTGACTTTC
j_gene: TRBJ1-2; abundance: NA; v_gene: TRBV6-1; d_gene: TRBD1; CDR3aa: CASSEARTGTDGYTF; CDR3nt: TGTGCCAGCAGTGAAGCGAGGACAGGGACGGATGGCTACACCTTC
j_gene: TRBJ2-5; abundance: once; v_gene: TRBV5-5; d_gene: TRBD2; CDR3aa: CASTSAGVGTQYF; CDR3nt: TGTGCCAGCACTTCGGCGGGAGTGGGGACCCAGTACTTC
j_gene: TRBJ2-2; abundance: NA; v_gene: TRBV15; d_gene: NA; CDR3aa: CATSSPPQGLAGELFF; CDR3nt: TGTGCCACCAGCAGTCCCCCCCAGGGACTGGCCGGGGAGCTGTTTTTT
j_gene: TRBJ2-5; abundance: once; v_gene: TRBV4-1; d_gene: TRBD2; CDR3aa: CASSQQSGTLETQYF; CDR3nt: TGCGCCAGCAGCCAACAAAGCGGGACGTTGGAGACCCAGTACTTC
j_gene: TRBJ2-7; abundance: once; v_gene: TRBV5-1; d_gene: TRBD1; CDR3aa: CASSLLLQGAYEQYF; CDR3nt: TGCGCCAGCAGCTTGTTACTGCAGGGGGCCTACGAGCAGTACTTC
j_gene: TRBJ2-5; abundance: NA; v_gene: TRBV11-2; d_gene: TRBD2; CDR3aa: CASSTVGGGTKETQYF; CDR3nt: TGTGCCAGCAGCACCGTGGGGGGAGGGACCAAAGAGACCCAGTACTTC
j_gene: TRBJ1-6; abundance: NA; v_gene: TRBV27; d_gene: NA; CDR3aa: CASSFSSYNSPLHF; CDR3nt: TGTGCCAGCAGTTTTAGCTCCTATAATTCACCCCTCCACTTT
j_gene: TRBJ2-5; abundance: NA; v_gene: TRBV6-1; d_gene: TRBD2; CDR3aa: CASSGKRGLGAEETQYF; CDR3nt: TGTGCCAGCAGTGGGAAGAGGGGACTAGGGGCGGAAGAGACCCAGTACTTC
j_gene: TRBJ2-7; abundance: NA; v_gene: TRBV10-3; d_gene: TRBD1; CDR3aa: CAISESPGGSSYEQYF; CDR3nt: TGTGCCATCAGTGAGTCGCCAGGGGGAAGCTCCTACGAGCAGTACTTC
j_gene: TRBJ2-7; abundance: NA; v_gene: TRBV7-6; d_gene: TRBD2; CDR3aa: CASSLTATSGSVNEQYF; CDR3nt: TGTGCCAGCAGCCTTACTGCGACTAGCGGGAGTGTCAACGAGCAGTACTTC
j_gene: TRBJ2-3; abundance: NA; v_gene: TRBV27; d_gene: NA; CDR3aa: CASSSLGGTSTDTQYF; CDR3nt: TGTGCCAGCAGTTCCCTGGGGGGTACTAGCACAGATACGCAGTATTTT
j_gene: TRBJ2-1; abundance: NA; v_gene: TRBV7-9; d_gene: TRBD1; CDR3aa: CASSSVTGEYNEQFF; CDR3nt: TGTGCCAGCAGCTCCGTAACAGGGGAGTACAATGAGCAGTTCTTC